This entry is about one T cell receptor beta chain. The data derive from a study of blood T cell repertoires in COVID-19. Clones were read by immunoSEQ multiplex PCR, and TCRdb kept only the in-frame ones, dropping some. The sample includes 140,000 to 150,000 clones, about 80% seen only once; the top ten take approximately 4.6%. The CDR3 runs to 16 residues. CDR1 and CDR2 from the germline V gene are SGHNT and YYREEE (reference sequence). V lost 3 bases and J lost 0, with 15 bases in between. Sequencing used peripheral blood. The TCR sequence derives from a human donor in a cohort sampled during active COVID-19. The V and J genes are TRBV5-4 and TRBJ1-2; D may be TRBD1 (6 bases). The CDR3 reads CASSSGGRGTNYGYTF. For the CDR3, the DNA is TGTGCCAGCAGCTCCGGAGGCAGGGGCACTAACTATGGCTACACCTTC.